This TCR beta chain stems from a study of T-cell reconstitution after alpha-beta-depleted transplantation in children. Study-wide findings and caveats: Most T-cell counts and diversity one year after the transplant came from T cells that were newly produced. Some patients showed high day-60 TCRbeta diversity, which derived from surviving recipient T cells and thymic progenitors. Roughly two months post-transplant, alpha-beta T cells reportedly originated from several hundred graft clones that had expanded.

Details on this clonotype: What it binds is not known.

V dropped 1 base and J dropped 4 bases, with 13 bases sitting between them. The CDR3 extends over 16 amino acids. Germline CDR1 is MDHEN and CDR2 is SYDVKM. Preparation of the TCRbeta library involved a method that used unique molecular identifiers. TCRdb analysed the PCR reads with MiXCR anew, one entry per CDR3 protein. The table lists 600,000 or so distinct CDR3 sequences, roughly 23% of them singletons. Sequences were derived from PBMCs, mostly from graft donor cells, sampled 360 days after TCRalphabeta/CD19-depleted stem cell transplant. The V and J genes are TRBV28 and TRBJ2-2; TRBD1 or TRBD2 may be the D gene (5 bases each). The TCR was taken from a boy under three years old who had a stem cell transplant for acute myeloid leukemia, so the T cells may come from the graft donor. The CDR3 DNA sequence: TGTGCCAGCAGTTTATATATCCGGGGCTTCACCGGGGAGCTGTTTTTT. This codes for CASSLYIRGFTGELFF. Combining the CDR3 with reference TRBV28 and TRBJ2-2 gives the whole variable domain DVKVTQSSRYLVKRTGEKVFLECVQDMDHENMFWYRQDPGLGLRLIYFSYDVKMKEKGDIPEGYSVSREKKERFSLILESASTNQTSMYLCASSLYIRGFTGELFFGEGSRLTVL.